The 18 T cell receptor beta chains below come from one sample, sequenced in a study of T cells after posttransplantation cyclophosphamide. Sequenced by immunoSEQ multiplex PCR; TCRdb stores in-frame clones only, minus some. Recorded here are about 36,000 clones, none singletons. Sample: PBMCs. These receptors originate from a girl between 10 and 17 years old in good health, CMV-negative, and a related stem cell transplant donor.

This clone showed up many times. The chain couples TRBV2 to TRBJ2-5; 9 positions match TRBD2. V was pared by 3 bases and J by 3 bases, with 2 bases of the junction left unmatched. Germline V gene sequence: CDR1 SNHLY, CDR2 FYNNEI. The length of the CDR3 is 14 residues. The CDR3, as DNA: TGTGCCAGCAGTGAGGCTAGCGGGAAAGAGACCCAGTACTTC. It specifies CASSEASGKETQYF.

In its sample, this clone was seen many times. This chain's CDR3 is CASGFDFYNEQFF. The CDR3 coding sequence is TGTGCTAGTGGTTTCGACTTTTACAATGAGCAGTTCTTC. This chain links TRBV12-5 with TRBJ2-1, with D hard to call. Trimming took off 3 bases at V and 4 bases at J, with 7 bases between the two ends. Germline CDR1 LGHNT, CDR2 FRNRAP. This CDR3 spans 13 amino acids.

The sample holds many counts of this clone. This chain links TRBV10-2 with TRBJ2-3; 7 bases are a match to TRBD1. The CDR3 is 16 residues long. After removal of 1 base from V and 2 bases from J, the junction contained 6 bases not matched to a gene. Per germline, CDR1 WSHSY and CDR2 SAAADI. The chain's CDR3 is CASSELGTAHTDTQYF. DNA for the CDR3: TGCGCCAGCAGTGAGTTGGGGACAGCCCACACAGATACGCAGTATTTT.

This clone was recorded at least ten times. This chain joins TRBV2 and TRBJ1-5; TRBD1 matches at 7 bases. Germline CDR1 reads SNHLY; CDR2 reads FYNNEI. The CDR3 spans 15 residues. V lost 2 bases and J lost 2; bases outside the gene matches: 3. The CDR3 protein is CASSEKTGRNQPQHF. The CDR3 DNA follows: TGTGCCAGCAGTGAAAAGACAGGGCGCAATCAGCCCCAGCATTTT.

This clone appeared a few times. The CDR3 loop reads CASSLAGRDTQYF. The CDR3 DNA is TGCGCCAGCAGCTTGGCGGGAAGAGATACGCAGTATTTT. The chain employs TRBV5-1 and TRBJ2-3, with a tentative D call TRBD2 (5 bases). Germline V lookup: CDR1 SGHRS, CDR2 YFSETQ. V gave up 0 bases and J gave up 5 bases, with 7 bases separating them. The CDR3 spans 13 residues.

In this sample, this clone turned up a few times. The rearrangement uses TRBV30 and TRBJ2-5, with D tentatively TRBD2 (6 bases). Germline CDR1 is GTSNPN and CDR2 is SVGIG (reference sequence). V was trimmed by 1 base and J by 2 bases, leaving 14 bases between them. The CDR3 sequence is 15 residues long. The CDR3 spells CAWSANAGPQETQYF. For the CDR3, the DNA is TGTGCCTGGAGTGCGAATGCGGGACCGCAAGAGACCCAGTACTTC.

In this sample, this clone turned up many times. This chain uses TRBV9 with TRBJ2-3; TRBD2 matches at 8 bases. The junction had 8 bases not matched to a gene; V was cut back by 5 bases and J by 0 bases. The CDR3 is made up of 16 amino acids. The V gene's germline CDR1 is SGDLS and CDR2 YYNGEE. CDR3 coding DNA: TGTGCCAGCAGTTCGACTAGCGCCTCTAGCACAGATACGCAGTATTTT. This sequence encodes CASSSTSASSTDTQYF. Based on the CDR3 plus reference TRBV9 and TRBJ2-3, the full variable domain is DSGVTQTPKHLITATGQRVTLRCSPRSGDLSVYWYQQSLDQGLQFLIQYYNGEERAKGNILERFSAQQFPDLHSELNLSSLELGDSALYFCASSSTSASSTDTQYFGPGTRLTVL.

This clone occurred many times. The chain has TRBV19 and TRBJ2-1, with 8 bases lining up with TRBD1. This CDR3 contains 17 residues. CDR1 is LNHDA and CDR2 is SQIVND in the germline V gene (reference sequence). The V and J ends lost 3 bases and 4 bases, in that order; junction bases with no gene match: 11. The CDR3 protein is CASSIVLGQGRYNEQFF. Written as DNA, the CDR3 is TGTGCCAGTAGTATCGTGTTAGGACAGGGAAGGTACAATGAGCAGTTCTTC.

This clone was counted ten times or more. This rearrangement joins TRBV18 to TRBJ1-6; D perhaps matches TRBD1 (6 bases). V was trimmed by 6 bases and J by 6 bases, leaving 15 bases between them. The CDR3 covers 15 residues. The germline V gene has CDR1 KGHSH and CDR2 LQKENI. The CDR3 sequence: CASSQTGTLNSPLHF. CDR3 nucleotides: TGTGCCAGCTCCCAAACAGGGACCCTTAATTCACCCCTCCACTTT.

This clone was counted ten times or more. The rearrangement uses TRBV6-1 and TRBJ2-7; D is unresolved. This CDR3 is 13 amino acids long. V lost 4 bases and J 3 bases, leaving 10 bases between the germline ends. Germline CDR1 is MNHNS and CDR2 is SASEGT. In DNA form, the CDR3 reads TGTGCCAGCAGTGTCCAGATCAACTACGAGCAGTACTTC. Translated, it gives CASSVQINYEQYF.

The table lists this clone with many counts. The genes are TRBV6-5 and TRBJ1-4; D gene uncertain. This CDR3 is built from 14 residues. Germline loops: CDR1 MNHEY, CDR2 SVGAGI. V was trimmed by 6 bases and J by 7 bases, leaving 15 bases between them. The CDR3 spells CASSRAGPGEKLFF. The CDR3 DNA is TGTGCCAGCAGCCGCGCCGGTCCGGGTGAAAAACTGTTTTTT.

This clone has at least ten counts. This chain uses TRBV11-2 with TRBJ2-7; 10 bases are a match to TRBD2. This CDR3 spans 16 amino acids. V gave up 7 bases and J gave up 5 bases; unmatched junction bases: 14. Per germline, CDR1 SGHAT and CDR2 FQNNGV. The DNA of the CDR3 is TGTGCCAGCACCCAGAGGCTAGCGGGAGATTTGGACGAGCAGTACTTC. Residues: CASTQRLAGDLDEQYF.

This clone was detected only a few times. The chain joins TRBV28 to TRBJ2-5, with D maybe TRBD2 (5 bases). Germline V gives CDR1 MDHEN, CDR2 SYDVKM. V was trimmed by 9 bases and J by 3 bases, leaving 14 bases between them. The CDR3 extends over 13 amino acids. CDR3 sequence reads: CASSRGREETQYF. In DNA form, the CDR3 reads TGTGCCAGTTCCCGGGGAAGGGAAGAGACCCAGTACTTC.

There are a few counts of this clone. The chain is built from TRBV9 and TRBJ2-3, with 8 positions matching TRBD2. The junction had 12 bases not matched to a gene; V was cut back by 5 bases and J by 4 bases. Looked up from germline, CDR1 is SGDLS and CDR2 is YYNGEE. This CDR3 spans 16 amino acids. The CDR3 here is CASSVAGTRGPDTQYF. CDR3 coding DNA: TGTGCCAGCAGTGTCGCCGGGACTAGGGGCCCAGATACGCAGTATTTT.

This clone appeared many times. The chain is built from TRBV6-6 and TRBJ1-4; 8 nucleotides agree with TRBD1. The CDR3 has 16 residues. Losses at the gene ends were 5 bases for V and 4 bases for J; bases not matched to a gene: 9. CDR1 MNHNY and CDR2 SVGAGI come from the germline V gene (reference sequence). The CDR3 sequence: CASSGPQGARNEKLFF. Here the CDR3 DNA reads TGTGCCAGCAGTGGCCCCCAGGGGGCGCGTAATGAAAAACTGTTTTTT.

This clone has more than one count but fewer than ten. V gene TRBV29-1 combines with J gene TRBJ2-3; TRBD1 is a possible D gene (6 bases). The germline V and J ends were trimmed by 3 bases and 4 bases, with 11 bases remaining between them. The germline V gene has CDR1 SQVTM and CDR2 ANQGSEA. The CDR3 is 13 residues long. CDR3 coding DNA: TGCAGCGTTGATGAGAGACAGGCAGATACGCAGTATTTT. Protein: CSVDERQADTQYF.

The chain uses TRBV7-3 and TRBJ2-3; 8 bases agree with TRBD2. This CDR3 contains 15 residues. Germline V gene sequence: CDR1 SGHTA, CDR2 FQGTGA. After removal of 5 bases from V and 2 bases from J, the junction contained 6 bases not matched to a gene. Here the CDR3 reads CASSRTSLTTDTQYF. In DNA, the CDR3 is TGTGCCAGCAGCCGGACTAGCCTTACCACAGATACGCAGTATTTT.

The chain couples TRBV7-8 to TRBJ1-1; tentatively, D is TRBD1 (5 bases). V was clipped by 3 bases and J by 2 bases, with 10 bases between them. Germline-derived CDR1 and CDR2 are SGHVS and FQNEAQ. The CDR3 totals 14 residues. CDR3 protein: CASSFPGINTEAFF. CDR3 sequence (DNA): TGTGCCAGCAGCTTCCCAGGGATTAACACTGAAGCTTTCTTT.